Each of the 9 T cell receptor beta chains below was sequenced from the same sample in a study of blood T cell repertoires in COVID-19 (dated by TCRdb to 2018 to 2020). Preparation of the library involved the immunoSEQ multiplex PCR assay. What TCRdb holds here is the immuneACCESS table cut down to in-frame rearrangements. Part of the clones is not present; checked against another copy, under half of the missing clones reflect an unresolved V gene, and the others are unexplained. The sample table lists fewer than 200,000 clones, around 74% of them with a count of one. Under 3.5% of the sample comes from the top ten. The sample taken for sequencing was peripheral blood. The receptor set was obtained from a woman older than 75 with acute or convalescent COVID-19.

Only a few counts were recorded for this clone. The J gene is TRBJ2-2, the V gene TRBV5-1; D may be TRBD1 (5 bases). This CDR3 region has 16 residues. With 1 base removed from V and 5 bases from J, the gap between germline ends came to 15 bases. Germline V CDR1 and CDR2: SGHRS, YFSETQ. The CDR3, as DNA: TGCGCCAGCAGCTTGACGGCAGGGTTAAGGACCGGGGAGCTGTTTTTT. It specifies CASSLTAGLRTGELFF.

The chain uses TRBV18 and TRBJ2-5; D is possibly TRBD2 (5 bases). The germline gives CDR1 KGHSH, CDR2 LQKENI. V was clipped by 0 bases and J by 5 bases, with 10 bases between them. CDR3 length equals 14 residues. The chain's CDR3 is CASSPPEGFETQYF. CDR3 bases: TGTGCCAGCTCACCACCCGAGGGATTTGAGACCCAGTACTTC.

V is TRBV27 and J is TRBJ1-5, with a tentative D call TRBD1 (5 bases). V shed 6 bases and J shed 9 bases, with 18 bases lying between them. This CDR3 is built from 14 residues. CDR1 and CDR2 (germline): MNHEY, SMNVEV (reference sequence). The CDR3 bases are TGTGCCAGCAGACCACCGGCGGGGCAAGGGCCCCAGCATTTT. Translated, it gives CASRPPAGQGPQHF.

The rearrangement joins TRBV10-1 to TRBJ1-2; D possibly corresponds to TRBD1 (6 bases). V was trimmed by 5 bases and J by 5 bases, leaving 12 bases between them. Germline V CDR1 and CDR2: WNHNN, SYGVQD (reference sequence). This CDR3 region has 13 residues. Here the CDR3 reads CASSPGTNYGYTF. CDR3 DNA sequence: TGCGCCAGCAGTCCCGGGACAAATTATGGCTACACCTTC.

The chain uses TRBV11-2 and TRBJ1-5, with D hard to call. Germline V gene lookup returns CDR1 SGHAT and CDR2 FQNNGV. Trimming cost V 1 base and J 4 bases, with 11 bases left between them. This CDR3 comprises 15 residues. CDR3 DNA: TGTGCCAGCAGCTTAGGTTGGCGGGGAAATCAGCCCCAGCATTTT. Encoded protein: CASSLGWRGNQPQHF.

The chain has TRBV5-1 and TRBJ2-5; D remains ambiguous. Germline-derived CDR1 and CDR2 are SGHRS and YFSETQ. The CDR3 has 13 residues. Trimming stripped 1 base from V and 2 bases from J, with 6 bases between. CDR3 amino acids: CASSLTYQETQYF. Here the CDR3 DNA reads TGCGCCAGCAGCTTGACATATCAAGAGACCCAGTACTTC.

The rearrangement uses TRBV10-3 and TRBJ2-1; 12 bases fit TRBD1. The CDR3 totals 14 residues. Germline V CDR1 and CDR2: ENHRY, SYGVKD. V lost 7 bases, J lost 8 bases, and 6 bases stayed unmatched. CDR3 nucleotide sequence: TGTGCCATCAAACCGGGACAGGGGGCTTATGAGCAGTTCTTC. Translation gives CAIKPGQGAYEQFF.

There are a few counts of this clone. The chain combines TRBV5-6 with TRBJ1-6, with 7 bases lining up with TRBD1. Germline trimming cut 0 bases from V and 7 bases from J; bases unmatched to any gene: 4. This CDR3 is 15 amino acids long. Germline assignment: CDR1 SGHDT and CDR2 YYEEEE. The CDR3 coding sequence is TGTGCCAGCAGCTTGGCCGGGACAGTCAATTCACCCCTCCACTTT. Its protein is CASSLAGTVNSPLHF.

The V gene is TRBV29-1, the J gene TRBJ1-5; 7 bases are shared with TRBD1. The germline CDR1 and CDR2 sequences are SQVTM and ANQGSEA. V trimming: 4 bases; J trimming: 5 bases; junction bases outside the gene matches: 5. The CDR3 consists of 13 residues. The chain's CDR3 is CSVAGTVDQPQHF. CDR3 in DNA: TGCAGCGTTGCCGGGACAGTCGATCAGCCCCAGCATTTT.